Listed below are T cell receptor beta chains from one sample, sequenced in a study of early stage breast cancer tumors. TCRdb's copy holds only in-frame clones and misses some; the assay was immunoSEQ multiplex PCR. The top ten clones hold 6.5% to 10% of a sample with some 8,100 clones, around 77% of them seen once. Sequencing used normal breast tissue next to the tumor. Source of these receptors: a person between 55 and 69 years old with breast cancer. CDR3s include the opening cysteine and the closing phenylalanine or tryptophan. Each record gives: V gene, J gene, clone size, D gene, CDR3 protein, CDR3 DNA. The D gene is left open where the match is weak. The size field is filled for only some rows; it gives once, few, many or a size class.

v_gene: TRBV7-8
j_gene: TRBJ2-1
abundance: NA
d_gene: TRBD2
CDR3aa: CASSPRTSGSRDEQFF
CDR3nt: TGTGCCAGCAGCCCTCGGACTAGCGGGAGTAGGGATGAGCAGTTCTTC

v_gene: TRBV7-2
j_gene: TRBJ2-1
abundance: NA
d_gene: NA
CDR3aa: CASSLGGASEQFF
CDR3nt: TGTGCCAGCAGCTTAGGGGGGGCTAGTGAGCAGTTCTTC

v_gene: TRBV4-2
j_gene: TRBJ2-7
abundance: few
d_gene: TRBD1
CDR3aa: CASSQGGQGAVDEQYF
CDR3nt: TGTGCCAGCAGCCAAGGGGGACAGGGGGCCGTTGACGAGCAGTACTTC

v_gene: TRBV19
j_gene: TRBJ1-2
abundance: NA
d_gene: TRBD1
CDR3aa: CASHPSGQGKGANYGYTF
CDR3nt: TGTGCCAGCCATCCCAGCGGACAGGGGAAAGGAGCTAACTATGGCTACACCTTC

v_gene: TRBV30
j_gene: TRBJ1-3
abundance: NA
d_gene: NA
CDR3aa: CAWSAGAFSGNTIYF
CDR3nt: TGTGCCTGGAGTGCAGGGGCCTTCTCTGGAAACACCATATATTTT

v_gene: TRBV6-1
j_gene: TRBJ1-2
abundance: NA
d_gene: TRBD1
CDR3aa: CASTLTGENYGYTF
CDR3nt: TGTGCCAGCACTTTGACAGGGGAGAACTATGGCTACACCTTC

v_gene: TRBV18
j_gene: TRBJ1-1
abundance: NA
d_gene: NA
CDR3aa: CASSPTPMAEAFF
CDR3nt: TGTGCCAGCTCTCCGACCCCCATGGCTGAAGCTTTCTTT

v_gene: TRBV18
j_gene: TRBJ1-5
abundance: few
d_gene: TRBD1
CDR3aa: CASSGTGAHQPQHF
CDR3nt: TGTGCCAGCTCAGGGACAGGGGCCCATCAGCCCCAGCATTTT

v_gene: TRBV28
j_gene: TRBJ2-3
abundance: NA
d_gene: TRBD1
CDR3aa: CASSSTGDVADTQYF
CDR3nt: TGTGCCAGCAGCTCTACAGGGGACGTTGCAGATACGCAGTATTTT

v_gene: TRBV7-9
j_gene: TRBJ1-5
abundance: few
d_gene: NA
CDR3aa: CASSADSGGNQPQHF
CDR3nt: TGTGCCAGCAGCGCCGACAGCGGGGGCAATCAGCCCCAGCATTTT

v_gene: TRBV27
j_gene: TRBJ2-7
abundance: NA
d_gene: TRBD1
CDR3aa: CASSSYRGLLYEQYF
CDR3nt: TGTGCCAGCAGTTCATACAGGGGTCTACTCTACGAGCAGTACTTC

v_gene: TRBV27
j_gene: TRBJ1-1
abundance: NA
d_gene: NA
CDR3aa: CASSLQGYTEAFF
CDR3nt: TGTGCCAGCAGTTTACAGGGTTACACTGAAGCTTTCTTT

v_gene: TRBV18
j_gene: TRBJ1-2
abundance: few
d_gene: TRBD1
CDR3aa: CASSETGVPVYGYTF
CDR3nt: TGTGCCAGCTCAGAGACAGGGGTCCCTGTCTATGGCTACACCTTC

v_gene: TRBV19
j_gene: TRBJ1-5
abundance: few
d_gene: NA
CDR3aa: CASSIVGSPNAPQHF
CDR3nt: TGTGCCAGTAGTATCGTGGGGTCCCCTAATGCGCCCCAGCATTTT

v_gene: TRBV7-9
j_gene: TRBJ2-5
abundance: NA
d_gene: NA
CDR3aa: CASSLWAGQETQYF
CDR3nt: TGTGCCAGCAGCTTATGGGCAGGCCAAGAGACCCAGTACTTC

v_gene: TRBV6-1
j_gene: TRBJ2-7
abundance: NA
d_gene: NA
CDR3aa: CASRGGASEQYF
CDR3nt: TGTGCCAGCAGGGGGGGGGCCTCCGAGCAGTACTTC

v_gene: TRBV28
j_gene: TRBJ2-7
abundance: NA
d_gene: TRBD1
CDR3aa: CASQTQGSYEQYF
CDR3nt: TGTGCCAGCCAAACACAGGGGTCTTACGAGCAGTACTTC

v_gene: TRBV6-5
j_gene: TRBJ2-7
abundance: NA
d_gene: NA
CDR3aa: CASSSLSLGASYEQYF
CDR3nt: TGTGCCAGCAGTTCCCTTTCTCTGGGGGCCTCCTACGAGCAGTACTTC

v_gene: TRBV2
j_gene: TRBJ2-2
abundance: once
d_gene: TRBD2
CDR3aa: CASREGLAGVRTGELFF
CDR3nt: TGTGCCAGCAGGGAAGGACTAGCGGGGGTGCGGACCGGGGAGCTGTTTTTT

v_gene: TRBV11-2
j_gene: TRBJ1-2
abundance: NA
d_gene: NA
CDR3aa: CASSQGNYGYTF
CDR3nt: TGTGCCAGCAGCCAGGGGAACTATGGCTACACCTTC

v_gene: TRBV4-1
j_gene: TRBJ1-2
abundance: few
d_gene: NA
CDR3aa: CASSQPGTNYGYTF
CDR3nt: TGCGCCAGCAGCCAACCAGGGACTAACTATGGCTACACCTTC

v_gene: TRBV19
j_gene: TRBJ2-7
abundance: NA
d_gene: TRBD1
CDR3aa: CASRATGGVFPHEQYF
CDR3nt: TGTGCCAGCCGTGCGACAGGGGGCGTTTTTCCCCACGAGCAGTACTTC

v_gene: TRBV15
j_gene: TRBJ2-1
abundance: NA
d_gene: NA
CDR3aa: CATSSRGTSGIKYNEQFF
CDR3nt: TGTGCCACCAGCAGTAGAGGGACGAGCGGAATAAAATACAATGAGCAGTTCTTC

v_gene: TRBV5-6
j_gene: TRBJ2-7
abundance: NA
d_gene: NA
CDR3aa: CASSSGYEQYF
CDR3nt: TGTGCCAGCAGCTCGGGTTACGAGCAGTACTTC

v_gene: TRBV18
j_gene: TRBJ1-5
abundance: few
d_gene: NA
CDR3aa: CASSPRDDQPQHF
CDR3nt: TGTGCCAGCTCACCCAGAGACGATCAGCCCCAGCATTTT

v_gene: TRBV28
j_gene: TRBJ2-2
abundance: NA
d_gene: TRBD2
CDR3aa: CASSWRGVRKNTGELFF
CDR3nt: TGTGCCAGCAGTTGGCGGGGGGTCCGAAAGAACACCGGGGAGCTGTTTTTT

v_gene: TRBV11-3
j_gene: TRBJ2-7
abundance: NA
d_gene: NA
CDR3aa: CASSLDSTGVYEQYF
CDR3nt: TGTGCCAGCAGCTTAGACTCCACGGGAGTATACGAGCAGTACTTC

v_gene: TRBV11-1
j_gene: TRBJ1-5
abundance: NA
d_gene: NA
CDR3aa: CASSPPPGTNSNQPQHF
CDR3nt: TGTGCCAGCAGCCCCCCACCGGGGACAAACAGCAATCAGCCCCAGCATTTT

v_gene: TRBV7-9
j_gene: TRBJ1-3
abundance: NA
d_gene: NA
CDR3aa: CASSPGGSRGNTIYF
CDR3nt: TGTGCCAGCAGCCCCGGCGGATCGCGCGGAAACACCATATATTTT

v_gene: TRBV23-1
j_gene: TRBJ2-7
abundance: NA
d_gene: NA
CDR3aa: CASSPPPPSDPKSYEQYF
CDR3nt: TGCGCCAGCAGTCCACCACCCCCTTCGGACCCAAAGTCCTACGAGCAGTACTTC

v_gene: TRBV6-6
j_gene: TRBJ2-7
abundance: NA
d_gene: TRBD1
CDR3aa: CASSQGQGTYEQYF
CDR3nt: TGTGCCAGCAGTCAAGGACAGGGGACCTACGAGCAGTACTTC

v_gene: TRBV27
j_gene: TRBJ2-1
abundance: NA
d_gene: TRBD2
CDR3aa: CASRASGRGRRGYNEQFF
CDR3nt: TGTGCCAGCAGGGCTAGCGGGAGGGGGAGAAGGGGCTACAATGAGCAGTTCTTC

v_gene: TRBV7-8
j_gene: TRBJ2-2
abundance: NA
d_gene: NA
CDR3aa: CASSTGPNTGELFF
CDR3nt: TGTGCCAGCAGCACGGGACCGAACACCGGGGAGCTGTTTTTT

v_gene: TRBV7-9
j_gene: TRBJ2-3
abundance: NA
d_gene: NA
CDR3aa: CASSLAIGGGRTDTQYF
CDR3nt: TGTGCCAGCAGCTTAGCGATCGGAGGGGGGCGCACAGATACGCAGTATTTT

v_gene: TRBV6-1
j_gene: TRBJ2-7
abundance: NA
d_gene: TRBD1
CDR3aa: CASSRTGAYEQYF
CDR3nt: TGTGCCAGCAGCCGGACAGGGGCCTACGAGCAGTACTTC

v_gene: TRBV5-1
j_gene: TRBJ2-5
abundance: NA
d_gene: TRBD2
CDR3aa: CASSSGTSGPSQETQYF
CDR3nt: TGCGCCAGCAGCTCCGGGACTAGCGGGCCATCGCAAGAGACCCAGTACTTC

v_gene: TRBV7-9
j_gene: TRBJ1-1
abundance: NA
d_gene: NA
CDR3aa: CASSLNTEAFF
CDR3nt: TGTGCCAGCAGCCTAAACACTGAAGCTTTCTTT

v_gene: TRBV6-6
j_gene: TRBJ1-5
abundance: NA
d_gene: NA
CDR3aa: CASSPYSNQPQHF
CDR3nt: TGTGCCAGCAGCCCATATAGCAATCAGCCCCAGCATTTT

v_gene: TRBV10-2
j_gene: TRBJ2-7
abundance: NA
d_gene: NA
CDR3aa: CASTRAGSYEQYF
CDR3nt: TGCGCCAGCACCAGGGCAGGCTCCTACGAGCAGTACTTC

v_gene: TRBV11-1
j_gene: TRBJ1-2
abundance: NA
d_gene: TRBD1
CDR3aa: CASSSRDSKNYGYTF
CDR3nt: TGTGCCAGCAGCTCTCGGGACAGCAAAAACTATGGCTACACCTTC

v_gene: TRBV7-9
j_gene: TRBJ1-4
abundance: NA
d_gene: NA
CDR3aa: CASSLAGTASGTTNEKLFF
CDR3nt: TGTGCCAGCAGCTTAGCAGGGACGGCTTCCGGGACAACTAATGAAAAACTGTTTTTT

v_gene: TRBV23-1
j_gene: TRBJ2-3
abundance: NA
d_gene: TRBD2
CDR3aa: CASSQSASGSRARTDTQYF
CDR3nt: TGCGCCAGCAGTCAATCGGCTAGCGGGAGTAGGGCGCGCACAGATACGCAGTATTTT

v_gene: TRBV6-5
j_gene: TRBJ2-7
abundance: NA
d_gene: NA
CDR3aa: CASSYRGGRFYEQYF
CDR3nt: TGTGCCAGCAGTTACCGAGGGGGACGTTTCTACGAGCAGTACTTC

v_gene: TRBV5-6
j_gene: TRBJ1-5
abundance: NA
d_gene: NA
CDR3aa: CASSMGGGGRQPQHF
CDR3nt: TGTGCCAGCAGCATGGGAGGGGGTGGCAGACAGCCCCAGCATTTT

v_gene: TRBV4-2
j_gene: TRBJ2-5
abundance: NA
d_gene: NA
CDR3aa: CASSQDPSGTYQETQYF
CDR3nt: TGTGCCAGCAGCCAAGATCCGTCTGGGACGTACCAAGAGACCCAGTACTTC

v_gene: TRBV5-8
j_gene: TRBJ1-5
abundance: NA
d_gene: NA
CDR3aa: CASSHRQVNQPQHF
CDR3nt: TGTGCCAGCAGTCATAGACAAGTCAATCAGCCCCAGCATTTT

v_gene: TRBV28
j_gene: TRBJ1-1
abundance: few
d_gene: TRBD1
CDR3aa: CASRIPGQGEAFF
CDR3nt: TGTGCCAGCAGAATCCCGGGACAGGGTGAAGCTTTCTTT

v_gene: TRBV21-1
j_gene: TRBJ1-5
abundance: NA
d_gene: NA
CDR3aa: CASSKDWFSGTTDYYQPQHF
CDR3nt: TGTGCCAGCAGCAAAGATTGGTTTTCCGGGACAACGGATTATTATCAGCCCCAGCATTTT

v_gene: TRBV7-9
j_gene: TRBJ1-2
abundance: NA
d_gene: NA
CDR3aa: CASSRDIYGYTF
CDR3nt: TGTGCCAGCAGTCGGGACATCTATGGCTACACCTTC

v_gene: TRBV30
j_gene: TRBJ2-3
abundance: NA
d_gene: NA
CDR3aa: CAWSAGRTDTQYF
CDR3nt: TGTGCCTGGAGTGCGGGCCGCACAGATACGCAGTATTTT

v_gene: TRBV12-5
j_gene: TRBJ1-1
abundance: NA
d_gene: NA
CDR3aa: CASGLAPDSMNTEAFF
CDR3nt: TGTGCTAGTGGTTTGGCACCAGACAGTATGAACACTGAAGCTTTCTTT

v_gene: TRBV7-2
j_gene: TRBJ1-2
abundance: NA
d_gene: TRBD1
CDR3aa: CASSQDTGTGFYRGYTF
CDR3nt: TGTGCCAGCAGCCAAGACACCGGGACAGGGTTTTATCGTGGCTACACCTTC

v_gene: TRBV28
j_gene: TRBJ2-1
abundance: NA
d_gene: NA
CDR3aa: CASSLLNLAGPYNEQFF
CDR3nt: TGTGCCAGCAGTTTATTGAACCTGGCGGGCCCCTACAATGAGCAGTTCTTC

v_gene: TRBV28
j_gene: TRBJ2-7
abundance: NA
d_gene: TRBD2
CDR3aa: CASSPLAGYYEQYF
CDR3nt: TGTGCCAGCAGTCCCTTAGCGGGCTACTACGAGCAGTACTTC

v_gene: TRBV9
j_gene: TRBJ2-2
abundance: NA
d_gene: TRBD2
CDR3aa: CASSSGGGGTGELFF
CDR3nt: TGTGCCAGCAGCTCAGGAGGCGGGGGCACCGGGGAGCTGTTTTTT

v_gene: TRBV7-9
j_gene: TRBJ2-3
abundance: NA
d_gene: TRBD2
CDR3aa: CASSSRTSGISDTQYF
CDR3nt: TGTGCCAGCAGCTCCCGGACTAGCGGGATCTCAGATACGCAGTATTTT

v_gene: TRBV11-2
j_gene: TRBJ1-2
abundance: NA
d_gene: TRBD1
CDR3aa: CASSFSPGTGNGYTF
CDR3nt: TGTGCCAGCAGCTTCAGTCCCGGGACAGGGAACGGCTACACCTTC

v_gene: TRBV18
j_gene: TRBJ1-5
abundance: NA
d_gene: NA
CDR3aa: CASSLGHAGPQHF
CDR3nt: TGTGCCAGCTCACTCGGACACGCGGGGCCCCAGCATTTT

v_gene: TRBV2
j_gene: TRBJ1-2
abundance: NA
d_gene: NA
CDR3aa: CASSGATDNYGYTF
CDR3nt: TGTGCCAGCAGTGGAGCGACGGATAACTATGGCTACACCTTC